This T cell receptor beta chain derives from a study of T cell responses to AZD1222 COVID-19 vaccine. Overall study findings and caveats: No day 14 peak samples; only post-peak repertoires were characterized. Spike-spanning, vaccine-associated CD4 TCRs were dominant at 160-218 and 743-854. Recipients of AZD1222 seropositive at baseline numbered only 6 or 7.

Data came from immunoSEQ multiplex PCR; TCRdb stores just in-frame clones and leaves some out. The repertoire includes roughly 130,000 clones, approximately 88% of them detected once, and 7.6% sits in the top ten. Concerning this clone: Antigen unknown.

This CDR3 comprises 15 residues. Trimming cost V 2 bases and J 4 bases; bases outside gene matches: 3. Germline V gives CDR1 MNHEY, CDR2 SVGAGI. This receptor was obtained from an adult in good health. The sample consisted of peripheral blood, taken on day 0 of AZD1222 vaccination. The J gene is TRBJ1-2, the V gene TRBV6-5; 11 bases are a match to TRBD1. The CDR3 DNA reads as TGTGCCAGCAGTTACGGGACAGGGGGAGCCTATGGCTACACCTTC. This encodes CASSYGTGGAYGYTF.